This T cell receptor beta chain was captured in a study of control samples from healthy donors and cancer patients. The protocol was immunoSEQ multiplex PCR, while the TCRdb copy is restricted to in-frame clones and leaves out a portion. The table includes more than 150,000 clones, roughly 92% detected once. The CDR3 sequence is 15 residues long. Germline CDR1 is MNHEY and CDR2 is SVGAGI. V shed 6 bases and J shed 0 bases, with 11 bases lying between them. The receptor's source is a man aged 50 or older in good health. This chain joins TRBV6-5 and TRBJ1-4, with a possible D match to TRBD1 (5 bases). The material sequenced was blood. The CDR3 DNA is TGTGCCAGCAGATGGGGGTCGGCAACTAATGAAAAACTGTTTTTT. This gives the protein CASRWGSATNEKLFF.